This section outlines one T cell receptor beta chain sequence together with its context. Its specificity is unknown. Treatment indicated: some 19 received Ad26.COV2.S at low or high dose, single or two shots; 5 received placebo; per-sample allocation not given. Following the first vaccine or placebo injection, samples were taken on day 63. Immunization relied on an Ad26 vector, which expressed Wuhan-strain SARS-CoV-2 spike. The sample originates from a study of Ad26.COV2.S vaccination and SARS-CoV-2 variants. Whole-study context: Vaccine-arm donor from the placebo-controlled COV1001 Ad26.COV2.S trial. General observations from the study: Compared with placebo recipients, vaccine recipients had higher spike-specific TCR breadth. Substantial response breadth was reportedly seen for spike-specific CD8+ and CD4+ T cells after vaccination.

Some clones are missing from TCRdb's copy, which holds only in-frame ones; the method was immunoSEQ multiplex PCR. The sample shows hundreds of thousands of clones, 65% to 90% of them seen only once. This TCR was sampled from a person aged 18-65 years who received the Ad26.COV2.S COVID-19 vaccine or a placebo. Source: peripheral blood, taken in a trial of Ad26.COV2.S vaccine versus placebo.

This CDR3 reads CASSIQGMGNTEAFF. DNA for the CDR3: TGTGCCAGCAGCATACAGGGAATGGGAAACACTGAAGCTTTCTTT. The V and J genes are TRBV3-1 (or the pseudogene TRBV3-2) and TRBJ1-1; tentatively, D is TRBD1 (6 bases). This CDR3 is built from 15 residues. CDR1 and CDR2 from the germline V gene are LGHDT and YNNKEL (reference sequence). V shed 5 bases and J shed 2 bases, with 15 bases lying between them.